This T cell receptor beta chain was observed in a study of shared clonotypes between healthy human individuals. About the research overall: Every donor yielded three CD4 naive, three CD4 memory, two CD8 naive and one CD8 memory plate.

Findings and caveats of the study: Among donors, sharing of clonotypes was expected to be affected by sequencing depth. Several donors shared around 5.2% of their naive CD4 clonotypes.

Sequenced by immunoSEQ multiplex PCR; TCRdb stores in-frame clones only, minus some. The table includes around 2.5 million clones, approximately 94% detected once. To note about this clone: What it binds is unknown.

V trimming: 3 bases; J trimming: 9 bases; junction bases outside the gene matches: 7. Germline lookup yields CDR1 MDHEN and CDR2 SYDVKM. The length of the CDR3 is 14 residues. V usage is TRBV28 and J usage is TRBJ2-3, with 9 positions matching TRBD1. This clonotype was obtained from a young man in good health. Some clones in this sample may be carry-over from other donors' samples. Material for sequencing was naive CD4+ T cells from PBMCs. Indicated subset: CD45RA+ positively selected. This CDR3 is CASSLPTGGDTQYF. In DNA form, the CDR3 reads TGTGCCAGCAGTTTGCCGACAGGGGGAGACACGCAGTATTTT.